This TCR beta chain is from a study of shared clonotypes between healthy human individuals. The study's findings and limits: Genetic and exposure-history diversity was limited by the few donors.

On this clone itself: Its target is not known.

The method was immunoSEQ multiplex PCR; TCRdb's version includes in-frame clones alone and lacks a portion of them. The sample records around 2.5 million clones, 90% to 95% being singletons. Per germline, CDR1 MNHNS and CDR2 SASEGT. After removal of 10 bases from V and 5 bases from J, the junction contained 11 bases not matched to a gene. The CDR3 runs 14 residues. The TCR originated in a man between 18 and 29 years old in good health. Some clones in this sample may be carry-over from other donors' samples. Sample: naive CD4+ T cells from PBMCs. Noted subset: CD45RA+ positively selected. The chain carries TRBV6-1 and TRBJ2-7, with 10 bases that match TRBD1. CDR3 DNA: TGTGCCATCACCAGGACAGGGGGTCCGGACGAGCAGTACTTC. Protein sequence: CAITRTGGPDEQYF.